The clone carrying this TCR beta chain was found once. The CDR3 contains 14 residues. Germline CDR1 is SGHTA and CDR2 is FQGNSA. V lost 3 bases and J lost 3; bases outside the gene matches: 3. These data are taken from a study of blood T cell repertoires in COVID-19. The wider study: Samples representing acute and convalescent COVID-19 were sourced from the United States, Italy and Spain. PBMCs, B-cell-depleted T cells, or T cells were the source of the cDNA or gDNA that made up the material.

Authors' analysis steps: Reference gene primer amplification in the assay estimated nucleated cell counts. The method was immunoSEQ multiplex PCR; TCRdb's version includes in-frame clones alone and lacks a portion of them. V and J calls and clone size follow that table, whereas D and trimming were derived from the DNA. The data hold 160,000 or so clones, with around 85% observed a single time. The receptor was derived from a man in his 60s with active or convalescent COVID-19. The source material was peripheral blood. The chain employs TRBV7-2 and TRBJ2-7, with 9 nucleotides matching TRBD1. In DNA, the CDR3 is TGTGCCAGCAGCTTGCCGGGACAGGGCTACGAGCAGTACTTC. Its protein product is CASSLPGQGYEQYF. Using reference TRBV7-2 and TRBJ2-7 for the parts outside the CDR3, the full variable domain is GAGVSQSPSNKVTEKGKDVELRCDPISGHTALYWYRQSLGQGLEFLIYFQGNSAPDKSGLPSDRFSAERTGGSVSTLTIQRTQQEDSAVYLCASSLPGQGYEQYFGPGTRLTVT.